A selection of T cell receptor beta chains follows, all from one sample in a study of T cell responses to AZD1222 COVID-19 vaccine. Only in-frame clones appear in the TCRdb table, and some are missing; sequencing was by immunoSEQ multiplex PCR. The top ten clones hold roughly 5.2% of a sample with about 88,000 clones, about 88% of them seen once. The source was peripheral blood, collected 28 days after the second AZD1222 dose. These TCRs come from an adult who received the AZD1222 COVID-19 vaccine. Both conserved end residues are part of each CDR3. Each record gives: D gene, V gene, clone size, J gene, CDR3 DNA, CDR3 protein. D genes are given only for firm matches. Where a row states a size, it is once, few, many or the class of an expanded clone; other rows omit it.

D: TRBD1
V: TRBV7-3
size: NA
J: TRBJ2-2
DNA: TGTGCCAGCAGCTTAAGGGGACAGGGGACCGGGGAGCTGTTTTTT
CDR3: CASSLRGQGTGELFF

D: TRBD2
V: TRBV5-1
size: NA
J: TRBJ2-1
DNA: TGCGCCAGCAGACCCCTAGCGGGGGGGTACAATGAGCAGTTCTTC
CDR3: CASRPLAGGYNEQFF

D: TRBD2
V: TRBV9
size: NA
J: TRBJ2-3
DNA: TGTGCCAGCAGCCTGACTAGCGGGGGGGCGATGGATACGCAGTATTTT
CDR3: CASSLTSGGAMDTQYF

D: NA
V: TRBV14
size: NA
J: TRBJ1-1
DNA: TGTGCCAGCAGCCTCACAGGATTTAATACTGAAGCTTTCTTT
CDR3: CASSLTGFNTEAFF

D: NA
V: TRBV9
size: NA
J: TRBJ2-5
DNA: TGTGCCAGCAGCGTAGGGGGCGCGGGTACTGGAAAAGAGACCCAGTACTTC
CDR3: CASSVGGAGTGKETQYF

D: NA
V: TRBV2
size: NA
J: TRBJ1-6
DNA: TGTGCCAGCAGCCGGACGGTTCACTCCTATAATTCACCCCTCCACTTT
CDR3: CASSRTVHSYNSPLHF

D: NA
V: TRBV9
size: NA
J: TRBJ2-6
DNA: TGTGCCAGCAGCCCCACGGTTGGGGCCAACGTCCTGACTTTC
CDR3: CASSPTVGANVLTF

D: TRBD1
V: TRBV23-1
size: NA
J: TRBJ1-5
DNA: TGCGCCAGACCACGGCGGGACAGCAGCCTTTTC
CDR3: CARPRRDSSLF

D: TRBD1
V: TRBV19
size: NA
J: TRBJ1-4
DNA: TGTGCCAGTAGTCCCGGGACAGTTAATGAAAAACTGTTTTTT
CDR3: CASSPGTVNEKLFF

D: NA
V: TRBV5-8
size: NA
J: TRBJ2-2
DNA: TGTGCCAGCAGCTTGTTGACGAACACCGGGGAGCTGTTTTTT
CDR3: CASSLLTNTGELFF

D: NA
V: TRBV2
size: few
J: TRBJ1-2
DNA: TGTGCCAGCAGGCGACAGACTTCTAACTATGGCTACACCTTC
CDR3: CASRRQTSNYGYTF

D: NA
V: TRBV5-1
size: NA
J: TRBJ2-2
DNA: TGCGCCAGCAGCAGGACGGACGAGACCGGGGAGCTGTTTTTT
CDR3: CASSRTDETGELFF

D: TRBD2
V: TRBV5-6
size: NA
J: TRBJ2-3
DNA: TGTGCCAGCAGCCGTATTGGACTAGCGGGGGGCCTACGCACAGATACGCAGTATTTT
CDR3: CASSRIGLAGGLRTDTQYF

D: NA
V: TRBV7-9
size: NA
J: TRBJ1-1
DNA: TGTGCCAGCATCCTAAACACTGAAGCTTTCTTT
CDR3: CASILNTEAFF

D: NA
V: TRBV7-2
size: NA
J: TRBJ1-2
DNA: TGTGCCAGCAGCCGTATAGGGCGTAGCCCGGGAAAAATCTATGGCTACACCTTC
CDR3: CASSRIGRSPGKIYGYTF

D: TRBD2
V: TRBV11-2
size: NA
J: TRBJ2-3
DNA: TGTGCCAGCAGGTCGCCGGGACTAGCCACAGATACGCAGTATTTT
CDR3: CASRSPGLATDTQYF

D: NA
V: TRBV3-1/TRBV3-2
size: NA
J: TRBJ2-7
DNA: TGTGCCAGCAGCCGGTACTCCTACGAGCAGTACTTC
CDR3: CASSRYSYEQYF

D: TRBD1
V: TRBV10-3
size: NA
J: TRBJ2-4
DNA: TGTGCCACCTCCCGGGACAGGGGGGATACGGCCAAAAACATTCAGTACTTC
CDR3: CATSRDRGDTAKNIQYF

D: NA
V: TRBV14
size: NA
J: TRBJ1-4
DNA: TGTGCCAGCAGCCAGTGGCCAGGGCATCGTGAAAAACTGTTTTTT
CDR3: CASSQWPGHREKLFF

D: TRBD1
V: TRBV9
size: NA
J: TRBJ2-7
DNA: TGTGCCAGCAGCCCCCTGGGGACAGGGGGCTACGAGCAGTACTTC
CDR3: CASSPLGTGGYEQYF

D: NA
V: TRBV6-5
size: NA
J: TRBJ1-1
DNA: TGTGCCAGCAGTCGAGGGGGTAGTGAAGCTTTCTTT
CDR3: CASSRGGSEAFF

D: NA
V: TRBV6-5
size: NA
J: TRBJ2-1
DNA: TGTGCCAGCAGTTATGCCGGCTACAATGAGCAGTTCTTC
CDR3: CASSYAGYNEQFF

D: TRBD1
V: TRBV5-5
size: NA
J: TRBJ1-5
DNA: TGTGCCAGCAGCTTAGTACCGGGACAGGGCAATCAGCCCCAGCATTTT
CDR3: CASSLVPGQGNQPQHF

D: NA
V: TRBV19
size: NA
J: TRBJ1-5
DNA: TGTGCCAGCGGGGACACTAATCAGCCCCAGCATTTT
CDR3: CASGDTNQPQHF

D: NA
V: TRBV2
size: once
J: TRBJ2-5
DNA: TGTGCCAGCAGTGAAGCAGGCGGCTACCGAGAGACCCAGTACTTC
CDR3: CASSEAGGYRETQYF

D: NA
V: TRBV5-1
size: NA
J: TRBJ2-2
DNA: TGCGCCAGCAGGCAGAGACAGGACACCGGGGAGCTGTTTTTT
CDR3: CASRQRQDTGELFF

D: TRBD2
V: TRBV18
size: NA
J: TRBJ2-1
DNA: TGTGCCAGCTCACCCCCCGGGACTAGCGGGGTCAATGAGCAGTTCTTC
CDR3: CASSPPGTSGVNEQFF

D: NA
V: TRBV19
size: NA
J: TRBJ1-5
DNA: TGTGCCAGTCGACCGGCCCGCCGGAGCAATCAGCCCCAGCATTTT
CDR3: CASRPARRSNQPQHF